Listed below are T cell receptor beta chains from one sample, sequenced in a study of regulatory T cells in long-lasting Graves disease. One entry per CDR3 protein, called by TCRdb with MiXCR from the multiplex PCR reads. The sample contains 400,000 to 500,000 distinct CDR3 sequences, 12% to 15% of which appear only once. This sample was also put to use in a study of T cells in Graves' hyperthyroidism and ophthalmopathy.

The material was peripheral blood mononuclear cells (PBMCs), obtained at new diagnosis, from a patient treated with antithyroid drugs. These receptors originate from a woman between 45 and 60 years old with Graves disease. The CDR3 runs from the conserved cysteine through the conserved F or W. Each record gives: clone size, J gene, D gene, V gene, CDR3 protein, CDR3 DNA. A D gene is named only where the DNA matches it firmly. Not all rows give a size; the values are once, few, many and, for expanded clones, a class.

few | TRBJ1-1 | . | TRBV2 | CASSKRLAEAFF | TGTGCCAGCAGTAAAAGGCTTGCTGAAGCTTTCTTT
many | TRBJ2-7 | . | TRBV5-1 | CASSPRTLFDYEQYF | TGCGCCAGCAGCCCGAGGACCCTTTTCGATTACGAGCAGTACTTC
. | TRBJ2-2 | . | TRBV28 | CASSGPPRGNTGELFF | TGTGCCAGCAGTGGACCCCCCAGAGGGAACACCGGGGAGCTGTTTTTT
many | TRBJ1-1 | . | TRBV19 | CASSMRAAQSTEAFF | TGTGCCAGTAGTATGAGAGCCGCCCAAAGCACTGAAGCTTTCTTT
many | TRBJ2-3 | . | TRBV6-5 | CASGWRSTDTQYF | TGTGCCAGCGGTTGGCGGAGCACAGATACGCAGTATTTT
many | TRBJ2-1 | . | TRBV11-3 | CASSLDPYNEQFF | TGTGCCAGCAGCTTAGACCCATACAATGAGCAGTTCTTC
. | TRBJ2-3 | TRBD2 | TRBV5-4 | CASSSPTSLEDTQYF | TGTGCCAGCAGCTCCCCGACTAGCCTTGAGGATACGCAGTATTTT
once | TRBJ1-1 | . | TRBV6-5 | CASSYSMIGTEAFF | TGTGCCAGCAGTTACTCGATGATCGGCACTGAAGCTTTCTTT
. | TRBJ2-3 | . | TRBV7-2 | CASSPQQGTDTQYF | TGTGCCAGCAGCCCGCAACAGGGAACAGATACGCAGTATTTT
few | TRBJ1-4 | . | TRBV7-6 | CASSLGRTGGNEKLFF | TGTGCCAGCAGCTTAGGCAGGACGGGGGGTAATGAAAAACTGTTTTTT
. | TRBJ2-5 | TRBD2 | TRBV20-1 | CSARDLGQRLRTSGSKEETQYF | TGCAGTGCTAGAGATTTAGGGCAGCGTCTCCGGACTAGCGGGAGTAAGGAAGAGACCCAGTACTTC
many | TRBJ2-5 | TRBD2 | TRBV5-1 | CASSFGTSLTETQYF | TGCGCCAGCAGCTTCGGGACTAGCTTAACAGAGACCCAGTACTTC
few | TRBJ2-1 | TRBD2 | TRBV30 | CAWSAAGAEQFF | TGTGCCTGGAGTGCAGCGGGAGCAGAGCAGTTCTTC
. | TRBJ2-1 | TRBD2 | TRBV4-1 | CASSRSGSFYNEQFF | TGCGCCAGCAGCCGCAGCGGGAGTTTCTACAATGAGCAGTTCTTC
many | TRBJ2-2 | . | TRBV6-1 | CASRGGPTANTGELFF | TGTGCCAGCAGGGGGGGACCTACCGCGAACACCGGGGAGCTGTTTTTT
few | TRBJ2-3 | . | TRBV11-3 | CASSPGWDTDTQYF | TGTGCCAGCAGCCCCGGTTGGGATACAGATACGCAGTATTTT
many | TRBJ2-3 | . | TRBV10-1 | CASSDGPSTDTQYF | TGTGCCAGCAGTGACGGTCCTAGCACAGATACGCAGTATTTT
. | TRBJ2-3 | TRBD2 | TRBV10-3 | CAISAMGLAASTDTQYF | TGTGCCATCAGTGCAATGGGACTAGCGGCTAGCACAGATACGCAGTATTTT
many | TRBJ2-1 | . | TRBV20-1 | CSARDPGLHLGEQFF | TGCAGTGCTAGAGACCCGGGACTTCATCTTGGGGAGCAGTTCTTC
many | TRBJ2-5 | TRBD2 | TRBV20-1 | CSARDLAGRWGETQYF | TGCAGTGCTAGAGACCTAGCGGGAAGATGGGGAGAGACCCAGTACTTC
. | TRBJ2-1 | . | TRBV7-6 | CASSLGASLYNEQFF | TGTGCCAGCAGCTTAGGGGCCAGCCTTTACAATGAGCAGTTCTTC
many | TRBJ1-1 | TRBD1 | TRBV6-1 | CASYSGQSTTEAFF | TGTGCCAGCTATTCGGGACAGTCGACCACTGAAGCTTTCTTT
many | TRBJ1-1 | . | TRBV12-3/TRBV12-4 | CASSFRGRTEAFF | TGTGCCAGCAGCTTTCGGGGTCGTACTGAAGCTTTCTTT
few | TRBJ1-3 | . | TRBV7-6 | CASSTGGNTIYF | TGTGCCAGCAGCACGGGTGGAAACACCATATATTTT
many | TRBJ2-7 | TRBD2 | TRBV30 | CAWSRGAGEEEQYF | TGTGCCTGGTCCCGAGGAGCGGGAGAAGAAGAGCAGTACTTC
few | TRBJ2-7 | . | TRBV30 | CAWSRGQGHEQYF | TGTGCCTGGAGTCGAGGGCAGGGCCACGAGCAGTACTTC
many | TRBJ2-2 | . | TRBV27 | CASRGMLIGELFF | TGTGCCAGCAGAGGGATGTTAATTGGGGAGCTGTTTTTT
many | TRBJ2-3 | TRBD2 | TRBV6-1 | CASSKTSGSTDTQYF | TGTGCCAGCAGCAAGACTAGCGGGAGCACAGATACGCAGTATTTT
many | TRBJ2-5 | TRBD1 | TRBV27 | CASSLGQPQETQYF | TGTGCCAGCAGTTTGGGACAGCCTCAAGAGACCCAGTACTTC
few | TRBJ2-5 | . | TRBV7-2 | CASSFGGGRETQYF | TGTGCCAGCAGCTTTGGAGGGGGCCGAGAGACCCAGTACTTC
many | TRBJ2-3 | . | TRBV28 | CASSRPGQSTDTQYF | TGTGCCAGCAGTCGCCCGGGACAAAGCACAGATACGCAGTATTTT